Below are 8 T cell receptor beta chains sequenced from a single sample in a study of T cell clonality in common variable immunodeficiency. Sequenced by immunoSEQ multiplex PCR; TCRdb stores in-frame clones only, minus some. Singletons are absent from the sample, which has around 81,000 clones. Input material: peripheral blood mononuclear cells. The source is a person aged 18 to 70 in good health.

There are many counts of this clone. The sequence runs out 3 residues before the end of the CDR3; the remainder is reconstructed from the germline J gene. The chain employs TRBV5-6 and TRBJ1-4; 9 positions agree with TRBD1. The CDR3 extends over 15 amino acids. Losses at the gene ends were 4 bases for V and 7 bases for J; bases not matched to a gene: 8. Germline V gene lookup returns CDR1 SGHDT and CDR2 YYEEEE. The CDR3 loop reads CASSARTGVGEKLFF. The DNA read from the CDR3 is TGTGCCAGCAGCGCCCGGACAGGGGTTGGTGAAAAA.

This clone was found many times. The read ends 3 residues early relative to the CDR3; the germline J gene fills the gap. The rearrangement uses TRBV2 and TRBJ2-7; possibly TRBD2 for D (5 bases). Germline V lookup: CDR1 SNHLY, CDR2 FYNNEI. Trimming pared 0 bases from V and 4 bases from J, leaving 19 bases between. This CDR3 has 17 amino acids. CDR3: CASSEALRGPIVYEQYF. The covered CDR3 bases are TGTGCCAGCAGTGAAGCGCTTCGAGGGCCGATAGTTTACGAG.

Points on this clone: Since a much larger clone is just one base distant, this may be a read error. The read stops 3 residues short of the end of the CDR3; the missing end is completed from the germline J gene. The chain has TRBV7-2 and TRBJ1-5; D not certain. The V gene lost 5 bases and the J gene lost 8 bases, with 10 bases spanning the gap. The CDR3 runs 12 residues. CDR1 and CDR2 (germline): SGHTA, FQGNSA. Here the CDR3 reads CASSQDREPQHF. The DNA read from the CDR3 is TGTGCCAGCAGCCAAGATCGGGAGCCC.

This clone was counted at least ten times. The read halts 3 residues ahead of the CDR3 end, with the missing end drawn from the germline J gene. The chain is built from TRBV20-1 and TRBJ2-4; 7 bases agree with TRBD2. Germline assignment: CDR1 DFQATT and CDR2 SNEGSKA (reference sequence). The CDR3 sequence is 12 residues long. CDR3 residues: CSARDGGGYQYF. The CDR3 DNA, read in part, is TGCAGTGCTAGAGATGGGGGGGGTTAT.

This clone was detected ten times or more. From the germline J gene comes the end of the CDR3, since the read stops 3 residues before it. The chain employs TRBV20-1 and TRBJ2-6; the D gene is possibly TRBD1 (6 bases). The CDR3 contains 13 residues. V was pared by 5 bases and J by 1 base, with 6 bases between. Germline CDR1 DFQATT, CDR2 SNEGSKA (reference sequence). Partial CDR3 DNA: TGCAGTGCTGACAGGTCTGGGGCCAACGTC. As protein: CSADRSGANV. The CDR3 in its entirety is CSADRSGANVLTF.

Of note for this clone: The CDR3 is cut off 3 residues early in the read; its end comes from the germline J gene. This chain joins TRBV19 and TRBJ1-1; D is ambiguous. V was trimmed by 2 bases and J by 7 bases, leaving 11 bases between them. Germline V gene data show CDR1 as LNHDA and CDR2 as SQIVND (reference sequence). The CDR3 is 13 residues long. CDR3 region: CASSILAGREAFF. CDR3 DNA, as far as it was read: TGTGCCAGTAGTATATTGGCTGGGCGTGAA.

Ten or more counts support this clone. The CDR3 end is not reached by the read, which stops 3 residues before it; the germline J gene fills it in. The V and J genes are TRBV9 and TRBJ2-1; a possible D gene is TRBD1 (6 bases). Between the trimmed V and J ends, which lost 4 bases and 5 bases, there was a span of 13 bases. The germline V gene has CDR1 SGDLS and CDR2 YYNGEE. This CDR3 spans 14 amino acids. The CDR3: CASSTRTAHNEQFF. The covered CDR3 bases are TGTGCCAGCAGCACCAGGACAGCACACAATGAG.

This clone was counted at least ten times. This CDR3 is CASSYSRGGNQPQHF. The covered CDR3 bases are TGTGCCAGCAGTTACTCCCGAGGGGGCAATCAGCCC. The gene calls are TRBV6-2 or TRBV6-3 and TRBJ1-5, with TRBD1 as a possible D gene (5 bases). From the germline J gene comes the end of the CDR3, since the read stops 3 residues before it. V lost 0 bases and J lost 2, with 8 bases in between. The CDR3 loop spans 15 amino acids. Germline values: CDR1 MNHEY, CDR2 SVGEGT.